The 28 T cell receptor beta chains reported below all come from one sample, sequenced in a study of PD-L1 blockade in urothelial cancer. Regarding time point: pretreatment peripheral blood. Sequenced by immunoSEQ multiplex PCR; TCRdb stores in-frame clones only, minus some. The data show roughly 49,000 clones, 86% seen once. The sample consisted of PBMCs, taken around atezolizumab (anti-PD-L1) treatment. These TCRs come from a man in his fifties or sixties with urothelial cancer.

This chain links TRBV6-6 with TRBJ1-1; maybe TRBD1 (5 bases). Germline V CDR1 and CDR2: MNHNY, SVGAGI (reference sequence). This CDR3 contains 14 residues. V lost 3 bases and J lost 4, with 12 bases in between. DNA of the CDR3: TGTGCCAGCAGTTATGGGCAGGGTGGCACTGAAGCTTTCTTT. Translated: CASSYGQGGTEAFF.

J is TRBJ1-1 and V is TRBV30; 7 bases map to TRBD1. The trim removed 2 bases at V and 3 bases at J, leaving 9 bases unmatched. CDR1 is GTSNPN and CDR2 is SVGIG in the germline V gene (reference sequence). This CDR3 region has 15 residues. Here the CDR3 reads CAWSPVDRFDTEAFF. The CDR3 DNA is TGTGCCTGGAGTCCAGTGGACAGGTTTGACACTGAAGCTTTCTTT.

The genes are TRBV15 and TRBJ2-1, with 8 bases aligning to TRBD2. V lost 0 bases, J lost 6 bases, and 4 bases stayed unmatched. CDR3 size: 15 residues. Germline V gene sequence: CDR1 LNHNV, CDR2 YYDKDF (reference sequence). CDR3: CATSRDFSGSNEQFF. In DNA form, the CDR3 reads TGTGCCACCAGCAGAGATTTCAGCGGGAGCAATGAGCAGTTCTTC.

The J gene is TRBJ1-2, the V gene TRBV18; D uncertain. The V and J ends lost 4 bases and 2 bases respectively, with 11 bases between them. Germline lookup yields CDR1 KGHSH and CDR2 LQKENI. The CDR3 is 14 residues long. The CDR3 DNA reads TGTGCCAGCTCACAAGGAGGTACGAACTATGGCTACACCTTC. It specifies CASSQGGTNYGYTF.

The genes are TRBV9 and TRBJ2-2, with D possibly matching TRBD1 (5 bases). The CDR3 consists of 16 residues. CDR1 is SGDLS, CDR2 YYNGEE, per germline. V was clipped by 0 bases and J by 0 bases, with 9 bases between them. The DNA for the CDR3 is TGTGCCAGCAGCGTAGATAGGGGCGCGAACACCGGGGAGCTGTTTTTT. Translation: CASSVDRGANTGELFF.

The CDR3 DNA sequence: TGTGCCAGCAGCTATTCAGAGACTAAGAACACTGAAGCTTTCTTT. It codes for CASSYSETKNTEAFF. This chain links TRBV7-8 with TRBJ1-1; D is uncertain. CDR1 and CDR2 from the germline V gene are SGHVS and FQNEAQ. This CDR3 region has 15 residues. V was trimmed by 4 bases and J by 1 base, leaving 13 bases between them.

For the CDR3, the DNA is TGTGCCAGCAGCCTTACTACAGGGGACACTGAAGCTTTCTTT. It encodes CASSLTTGDTEAFF. V gene TRBV7-6 combines with J gene TRBJ1-1; 7 bases agree with TRBD1. J was trimmed by 3 bases and V by 5 bases; bases with no gene match: 6. The CDR3 is 14 residues long. Germline V gene data show CDR1 as SGHVS and CDR2 as FNYEAQ.

The gene calls are TRBV7-9 and TRBJ1-2; D is undetermined. V lost 5 bases and J lost 1, with 14 bases in between. Germline V gene data show CDR1 as SEHNR and CDR2 as FQNEAQ (reference sequence). This CDR3 region has 15 residues. The CDR3 reads CASSDWPGSNYGYTF. The CDR3 nucleotides are TGTGCCAGCAGCGATTGGCCGGGAAGTAACTATGGCTACACCTTC.

The chain joins TRBV2 to TRBJ1-5; tentatively, D is TRBD1 (6 bases). Looked up from germline, CDR1 is SNHLY and CDR2 is FYNNEI. Trimming left V 7 bases short and J 6 bases short, with 16 bases between. This CDR3 contains 14 residues. The DNA of the CDR3 is TGTGCCAGCATGAGAGGGGGTTTTTCTCAGCCCCAGCATTTT. Translation: CASMRGGFSQPQHF.

V is TRBV11-3 and J is TRBJ2-3, with 8 bases that match TRBD2. Germline assignment: CDR1 SGHNT and CDR2 YENEEA. J gave up 2 bases and V 3 bases, and 7 bases lay outside the gene matches. This CDR3 comprises 16 residues. The CDR3 loop reads CASSLTVGLATDTQYF. CDR3 DNA sequence: TGTGCCAGCAGCTTGACAGTCGGACTAGCCACAGATACGCAGTATTTT.

This clone was seen a handful of times. The gene calls are TRBV5-1 and TRBJ1-1; no clear D gene. Trimming removed 0 bases at V and 1 base at J, with 7 bases between. This CDR3 region has 14 residues. The V gene's germline CDR1 is SGHRS and CDR2 YFSETQ. The CDR3 spells CASSLGLQNTEAFF. The CDR3 region has the DNA TGCGCCAGCAGCTTGGGGCTGCAGAACACTGAAGCTTTCTTT.

The chain is built from TRBV9 and TRBJ2-1, with D tentatively TRBD2 (5 bases). Trimming pared 1 base from V and 2 bases from J, leaving 10 bases between. CDR1 and CDR2 from the germline V gene are SGDLS and YYNGEE. CDR3 length equals 15 residues. In DNA form, the CDR3 reads TGTGCCAGCAGCGTATATAGCGCCACCTACAATGAGCAGTTCTTC. This sequence encodes CASSVYSATYNEQFF.

CDR3 sequence (DNA): TGTGCCAGCAGCTTAAGCGGGGGAACTCTCTACGAGCAGTACTTC. Amino acid sequence: CASSLSGGTLYEQYF. The chain employs TRBV6-5 and TRBJ2-7; 8 bases match TRBD2. V shed 6 bases and J 3 bases; nucleotides not matched to a gene: 10. Germline V gene data show CDR1 as MNHEY and CDR2 as SVGAGI. This CDR3 has 15 residues.

This chain links TRBV6-6 with TRBJ1-2; 7 bases fit TRBD1. Germline CDR1 reads MNHNY; CDR2 reads SVGAGI (reference sequence). V was pared by 0 bases and J by 4 bases, with 8 bases of the junction left unmatched. CDR3 size: 16 residues. In DNA form, the CDR3 reads TGTGCCAGCAGTTACTCCCGACAGGGATCAAGCTATGGCTACACCTTC. Translating gives CASSYSRQGSSYGYTF.

This chain uses TRBV9 with TRBJ2-1; weak D call: TRBD2 (6 bases). Germline CDR1 SGDLS, CDR2 YYNGEE. V was shortened by 0 bases and J by 6 bases, with 13 bases between the two germline ends. The CDR3 has 15 residues. CDR3 in DNA: TGTGCCAGCAGCGTAGAACTGGCGGGAATCAATGAGCAGTTCTTC. Amino acid sequence: CASSVELAGINEQFF.

This rearrangement joins TRBV7-2 to TRBJ1-2, with TRBD1 matching over 11 bases. CDR1 and CDR2 (germline): SGHTA, FQGNSA. The CDR3 loop spans 15 amino acids. The V and J ends lost 4 bases and 10 bases, in that order; junction bases with no gene match: 11. CDR3 sequence: CASSSDRGRNQYYTF. CDR3 nucleotides: TGTGCCAGCAGCTCGGACAGGGGGCGGAATCAGTACTACACCTTC.

This chain links TRBV5-1 with TRBJ2-7, with D perhaps TRBD2 (5 bases). Germline V CDR1 and CDR2: SGHRS, YFSETQ. Between the trimmed V and J ends, which lost 3 bases and 0 bases, there was a span of 10 bases. The CDR3 runs 14 residues. The chain's CDR3 is CASSWVGSSYEQYF. DNA of the CDR3: TGCGCCAGCAGCTGGGTGGGGAGCTCCTACGAGCAGTACTTC.

V gene TRBV30 combines with J gene TRBJ2-5; 10 bases fit TRBD2. CDR3 length equals 14 residues. Unmatched junction bases numbered 7, after V lost 4 bases and J lost 5 bases. Germline lookup yields CDR1 GTSNPN and CDR2 SVGIG (reference sequence). For the CDR3, the DNA is TGTGCCTGGACTAGCGGGAGCGGGTCGGAGACCCAGTACTTC. This gives the protein CAWTSGSGSETQYF.

The chain carries TRBV7-8 and TRBJ2-1; the match to TRBD2 covers 9 bases. CDR3 size: 15 residues. CDR1 is SGHVS and CDR2 is FQNEAQ in the germline V gene. V lost 3 bases and J lost 9; bases outside the gene matches: 9. Here the CDR3 DNA reads TGTGCCAGCAGCTTGTTGGGCGGGAGGGCAAGTGAGCAGTTCTTC. As protein: CASSLLGGRASEQFF.

This chain connects TRBV5-4 to TRBJ1-2; D is perhaps TRBD1 (5 bases). The CDR3 is 13 amino acids. Germline V gene sequence: CDR1 SGHNT, CDR2 YYREEE (reference sequence). The germline V and J ends were trimmed by 3 bases and 8 bases, with 14 bases remaining between them. The CDR3 region is CASSSFGGRGYTF. CDR3 nucleotides: TGTGCCAGCAGCTCGTTCGGGGGGAGGGGCTACACCTTC.

The CDR3 nucleotides read TGCGCCAGCAGCCGCCGGGGTCTCGAGGCCACTGAAGCTTTCTTT. Protein: CASSRRGLEATEAFF. The chain uses TRBV4-1 and TRBJ1-1, with D unclear. Germline CDR1 is MGHRA and CDR2 is YSYEKL. CDR3 length: 15 residues. Trimming removed 4 bases from V and 4 bases from J, with 16 bases in between.

The chain is built from TRBV14 and TRBJ2-1; 11 bases line up with TRBD2. This CDR3 is built from 18 residues. Germline CDR1 and CDR2: SGHDN and FVKESK. The V and J ends lost 0 bases and 4 bases, in that order; junction bases with no gene match: 8. CDR3 in DNA: TGTGCCAGCAGCCAAGATATACTAGCGGGGGTCAAGTACAATGAGCAGTTCTTC. Its translation: CASSQDILAGVKYNEQFF.

J is TRBJ1-2 and V is TRBV14; D not certain. The CDR3 has 13 residues. With 0 bases removed from V and 7 bases from J, the gap between germline ends came to 9 bases. The germline CDR1 and CDR2 sequences are SGHDN and FVKESK. Here the CDR3 reads CASSQDPNGGYTF. The CDR3 DNA reads TGTGCCAGCAGCCAAGATCCGAACGGTGGCTACACCTTC.

The J gene is TRBJ1-3, the V gene TRBV9; 8 bases are shared with TRBD1. The CDR3 covers 16 residues. Trimming at V came to 4 bases and at J to 4 bases, leaving 10 bases not matched to a gene. Germline values: CDR1 SGDLS, CDR2 YYNGEE. CDR3 sequence (DNA): TGTGCCAGCAGCTCGGATCCCAGGGGGCCAGGAAACACCATATATTTT. Amino acid sequence: CASSSDPRGPGNTIYF.

This chain connects TRBV11-2 to TRBJ2-1; 12 bases line up with TRBD2. The CDR3 is made up of 15 amino acids. Looked up from germline, CDR1 is SGHAT and CDR2 is FQNNGV. The junction had 2 bases not matched to a gene; V was cut back by 4 bases and J by 4 bases. CDR3 DNA sequence: TGTGCCAGCAGCTGGGGACTAGCGGGTTACAATGAGCAGTTCTTC. This sequence encodes CASSWGLAGYNEQFF.

The chain joins TRBV5-1 to TRBJ1-1; 7 bases fit TRBD1. The ends lost 4 bases at V and 1 base at J; junction bases unmatched: 4. The CDR3 runs to 14 residues. Germline V gives CDR1 SGHRS, CDR2 YFSETQ. The CDR3 nucleotides are TGCGCCAGCAGCGTCGGACAGGAGAACACTGAAGCTTTCTTT. Amino acids: CASSVGQENTEAFF.

The chain has TRBV5-4 and TRBJ2-1; TRBD2 might be the D (5 bases). Germline CDR1 and CDR2: SGHNT and YYREEE (reference sequence). The CDR3 sequence is 15 residues long. The ends were cut back, 5 bases at V and 0 bases at J, with 12 bases in the middle. CDR3 in amino acids: CASRSDSSSYNEQFF. In DNA, the CDR3 is TGTGCCAGCAGGTCGGACTCGAGCTCCTACAATGAGCAGTTCTTC.

The chain employs TRBV18 and TRBJ1-2; D ambiguous. CDR3 length: 16 amino acids. In germline, CDR1 is KGHSH, CDR2 LQKENI. V was pared by 3 bases and J by 3 bases, with 17 bases between. CDR3 loop: CASSPAGLPSDYGYTF. CDR3 coding DNA: TGTGCCAGCTCACCCGCGGGCCTCCCGTCGGACTATGGCTACACCTTC.